These 9 T cell receptor beta chains share one sample of origin, sequenced in a study of shared clonotypes between healthy human individuals. The table came from immunoSEQ multiplex PCR; TCRdb's copy has only in-frame clones and leaves some out. The profile covers 2 million to 3 million clones, with 93% appearing a single time and about 0.38% taken by the ten largest. The sequenced sample was naive CD4+ T cells from PBMCs. This sample's subset: CD45RA+ positively selected. These receptors were taken from a man between 18 and 35 years old in good health. Some clones in this sample may be carry-over from other donors' samples.

The count of this clone is one. The V call is TRBV10-3, the J call TRBJ1-2; D is unclear. The CDR3 spans 12 residues. The germline gives CDR1 ENHRY, CDR2 SYGVKD. Trimming took 2 bases from V and 9 from J, leaving 10 bases between them. The CDR3 reads CAISEVVESYTF. The DNA for the CDR3 is TGTGCCATCAGTGAGGTGGTAGAAAGCTACACCTTC.

This chain uses TRBV2 with TRBJ1-2, with 9 nucleotides matching TRBD1. The CDR3 is 16 amino acids. The germline V gene encodes CDR1 SNHLY and CDR2 FYNNEI. The V gene end was trimmed by 0 bases and the J gene end by 3 bases; junction bases not matched to a gene: 5. CDR3 protein: CASSEAGTGIYYGYTF. The CDR3 DNA is TGTGCCAGCAGTGAAGCCGGGACAGGGATTTACTATGGCTACACCTTC.

The rearrangement links TRBV7-2 to TRBJ2-5; D gene ambiguous. Germline CDR1 reads SGHTA; CDR2 reads FQGNSA. With 2 bases removed from V and 3 bases from J, the gap between germline ends came to 10 bases. The CDR3 sequence is 14 residues long. The CDR3 DNA follows: TGTGCCAGCAGCTTAAATGGGCCTAAAGAGACCCAGTACTTC. It encodes CASSLNGPKETQYF.

The chain carries TRBV2 and TRBJ2-7; D is ambiguous. The V end lost 4 bases, the J end lost 2 bases, and 12 bases lay between the germline ends. The germline V gene has CDR1 SNHLY and CDR2 FYNNEI. This CDR3 contains 14 residues. In DNA form, the CDR3 reads TGTGCCAGCAGTGTGCGGACCCCCGCCTACGAGCAGTACTTC. Residues: CASSVRTPAYEQYF.

Comment on this clone: This sample also contains other DNA sequences that code for the same CDR3. The chain carries TRBV9 and TRBJ2-3; no clear D gene. This CDR3 is 11 amino acids long. Trimming took off 2 bases at V and 6 bases at J, with 4 bases between the two ends. The germline V gene has CDR1 SGDLS and CDR2 YYNGEE. The CDR3 DNA sequence: TGTGCCAGCAGCGTCGGGGATACGCAGTATTTT. It codes for CASSVGDTQYF.

J is TRBJ1-1 and V is TRBV27; D not resolved. V was pared by 5 bases and J by 11 bases, with 6 bases between. The CDR3 loop spans 9 amino acids. The germline CDR1 and CDR2 sequences are MNHEY and SMNVEV (reference sequence). CDR3 sequence reads: CASSPEAFF. CDR3 coding DNA: TGTGCCAGCAGTCCCGAGGCTTTCTTT.

The chain links TRBV14 to TRBJ1-2; no definite D call. Germline assignment: CDR1 SGHDN and CDR2 FVKESK. V lost 1 base and J lost 4, with 10 bases in between. The CDR3 extends over 14 amino acids. CDR3 amino acids: CASSQVGRGYGYTF. The CDR3 coding sequence is TGTGCCAGCAGCCAAGTCGGCCGGGGCTATGGCTACACCTTC.

About this clone: At the DNA level, this CDR3 is encoded by other sequences in the same sample as well. The chain employs TRBV11-3 and TRBJ2-1, with a weak D call TRBD2 (6 bases). V lost 3 bases and J 0 bases, leaving 9 bases between the germline ends. Germline V gene lookup returns CDR1 SGHNT and CDR2 YENEEA. This CDR3 has 15 amino acids. The CDR3 DNA follows: TGTGCCAGCAGCTTTAGCGGTAGCTCCTACAATGAGCAGTTCTTC. This codes for CASSFSGSSYNEQFF.

The V call is TRBV28, the J call TRBJ1-2, with D perhaps matching TRBD1 (5 bases). The CDR3 extends over 14 amino acids. Germline V gene data show CDR1 as MDHEN and CDR2 as SYDVKM. Trimming shortened V by 4 bases and J by 5 bases, and 14 bases separated the two germline ends. CDR3 in amino acids: CASSSGRTFYGYTF. CDR3 nucleotide sequence: TGTGCCAGCAGTTCGGGACGGACATTTTATGGCTACACCTTC.